One and the same sample provided the 18 T cell receptor beta chains below, sequenced in a study of neurological immune-mediated disorders (dated by TCRdb to the late 2010s). Libraries were prepared through 5' RACE. Sequencing used an Illumina HiSeq 2500. TCRdb reanalyzed the raw reads on its own, using fastp at Q25 for trimming and MiXCR for clone calling, and kept in-frame beta chains. Here each entry gathers all rows of one CDR3 protein and keeps the most common genes and DNA. Across this sample there are about 24,000 distinct CDR3 sequences, with roughly 13% seen only once. The top ten constitute 15% to 20% of the sample. The sequenced material came from PBMCs. Source of these receptors: a middle-aged woman with HTLV-1-associated myelopathy (HAM/TSP).

At least ten counts were recorded for this clonotype. This chain uses TRBV10-1 with TRBJ2-1, with 8 positions matching TRBD2. V was pared by 3 bases and J by 6 bases, with 4 bases of the junction left unmatched. Germline lookup yields CDR1 WNHNN and CDR2 SYGVQD (reference sequence). The CDR3 extends over 14 amino acids. The CDR3 is CASSDGGGPNEQFF. For the CDR3, the DNA is TGCGCCAGCAGTGACGGGGGGGGGCCCAATGAGCAGTTCTTC.

A remark on this clonotype: One end of the junction fails to match germline, which may point to a read error. This CDR3 is CANSPHHTSYEKYF. The CDR3 DNA reads TGTGCCAACAGCCCCCACCACACCTCCTACGAGAAGTACTTC. This chain uses TRBV7-2 with TRBJ2-7; D unresolved. The germline V gene has CDR1 SGHTA and CDR2 FQGNSA. The CDR3 is 14 amino acids.

This clonotype showed up many times. V is TRBV21-1 and J is TRBJ1-4; the table assigns TRBD1, which was not confirmed against the DNA. TRBV21-1 represents a pseudogene. The CDR3 has 20 residues. This CDR3 is CASSTVEYRDGEIGNEKLFF. In DNA form, the CDR3 reads TGTGCCAGCAGCACGGTGGAATACAGGGATGGGGAGATTGGTAATGAAAAACTGTTTTTT.

Ten or more counts support this clonotype. This chain connects TRBV2 to TRBJ2-3; a weak D match, TRBD1 (5 bases). The CDR3 length is 16 residues. CDR1 and CDR2 (germline): SNHLY, FYNNEI. With 2 bases removed from V and 0 bases from J, the gap between germline ends came to 12 bases. CDR3 in DNA: TGTGCCAGCAGTGAATATGGGGCAAGTAGCACAGATACGCAGTATTTT. Translated: CASSEYGASSTDTQYF.

This clonotype was counted at least ten times. J is TRBJ1-1 and V is TRBV2; D unresolved. This CDR3 region has 9 residues. Germline assignment: CDR1 SNHLY and CDR2 FYNNEI. V lost 9 bases and J 7 bases, leaving 6 bases between the germline ends. The CDR3 spells CASGGEAFF. DNA of the CDR3: TGTGCCAGTGGAGGTGAAGCTTTCTTT.

The sample holds many counts of this clonotype. This chain links TRBV12-3 or TRBV12-4 with TRBJ2-3; 12 bases align to TRBD2. V lost 3 bases and J lost 14; bases outside the gene matches: 6. This CDR3 has 13 amino acids. The CDR3 protein is CASSFSSGGDLYF. The CDR3 nucleotides are TGTGCCAGCAGTTTCTCTAGCGGGGGGGATCTGTATTTT.

This clonotype was seen many times. The CDR3 protein is CASSQIVDSSTDTQYF. The CDR3 DNA sequence: TGTGCCAGCAGCCAAATCGTGGACTCCTCGACAGATACGCAGTATTTT. The chain has TRBV3-1 and TRBJ2-3, with D tentatively TRBD2 (5 bases). CDR3 length equals 16 residues. The V and J ends lost 2 bases and 3 bases respectively, with 15 bases between them. Germline V gene lookup returns CDR1 LGHDT and CDR2 YNNKEL (reference sequence).

In regard to this clonotype: The conserved phenylalanine or tryptophan is not found at the CDR3 terminus, so this likely reflects a read error. Because the CDR3's place on the DNA is in doubt, the DNA is left out and the CDR3 is given as listed by TCRdb. The rearrangement uses TRBV11-2 and TRBJ1-3; the table calls TRBD1, which could not be checked here. The germline CDR1 and CDR2 sequences are SGHAT and FQNNGV. From its first to its last residue, the CDR3 has 16 amino acids. The CDR3 spells CASSRNRGISGNTIDL.

In this sample, this clonotype turned up many times. CDR3 residues: CSVNRGMGTQYF. The CDR3, as DNA: TGCAGTGTAAACCGGGGTATGGGGACCCAGTACTTC. The chain employs TRBV20-1 and TRBJ2-5; D is possibly TRBD2 (5 bases). The germline CDR1 and CDR2 sequences are DFQATT and SNEGSKA (reference sequence). Trimming removed 7 bases from V and 7 bases from J, with 16 bases in between. The CDR3 consists of 12 residues.

The chain combines TRBV15 with TRBJ2-7, with D maybe TRBD1 (5 bases). CDR1 is LNHNV and CDR2 is YYDKDF in the germline V gene (reference sequence). CDR3 length: 13 amino acids. The germline V and J ends were trimmed by 1 base and 4 bases, with 8 bases remaining between them. CDR3 coding DNA: TGTGCCACCAGCAGAGGGGGCAGGTACGAGCAGTACTTC. This codes for CATSRGGRYEQYF.

This clonotype has ten or more counts. V and J are TRBV3-1 and TRBJ1-2; TRBD1 might be the D (5 bases). The CDR3 extends over 12 amino acids. V was trimmed by 0 bases and J by 13 bases, leaving 12 bases between them. Germline V gene sequence: CDR1 LGHDT, CDR2 YNNKEL (reference sequence). The CDR3 reads CASSQDRRGSTF. CDR3 nucleotide sequence: TGTGCCAGCAGCCAAGATCGAAGGGGCAGCACCTTC.

This clonotype was observed at least ten times. CDR3 loop: CASSLTQSYEQYF. DNA for the CDR3: TGCGCCAGCAGCCTGACCCAGTCCTACGAGCAGTACTTC. The chain carries TRBV5-1 and TRBJ2-7; D uncertain. The CDR3 runs to 13 residues. Trimming stripped 4 bases from V and 1 base from J, with 9 bases between. Germline CDR1 and CDR2: SGHRS and YFSETQ.

This clonotype has at least ten counts. The CDR3 nucleotides are TGTGCCAGCAGCCCCTACAGGGTGGATGAGCAGTTCTTC. This translates into CASSPYRVDEQFF. The V call is TRBV5-5, the J call TRBJ2-1; D possibly corresponds to TRBD1 (6 bases). Trimming pared 4 bases from V and 8 bases from J, leaving 13 bases between. Per the germline V gene, CDR1 is SGHKS and CDR2 is YYEKEE (reference sequence). The CDR3 is 13 amino acids. Supplemented by reference TRBV5-5 and TRBJ2-1, the full variable domain reads DAGVTQSPTHLIKTRGQQVTLRCSPISGHKSVSWYQQVLGQGPQFIFQYYEKEERGRGNFPDRFSARQFPNYSSELNVNALLLGDSALYLCASSPYRVDEQFFGPGTRLTVL.

There are many counts of this clonotype. This rearrangement joins TRBV5-1 to TRBJ1-5, with 7 bases matching TRBD1. The CDR3 is 15 residues long. The germline CDR1 and CDR2 sequences are SGHRS and YFSETQ. The trim removed 0 bases at V and 3 bases at J, leaving 3 bases unmatched. Here the CDR3 reads CASSLAGTDNQPQHF. The CDR3 DNA reads as TGCGCCAGCAGCTTGGCGGGGACAGACAATCAGCCCCAGCATTTT.

The table lists this clonotype with many counts. The chain joins TRBV27 to TRBJ2-7, with TRBD1 matching 10 bases. Germline CDR1 MNHEY, CDR2 SMNVEV (reference sequence). The CDR3 length is 14 residues. Germline trimming cut 10 bases from V and 4 bases from J; bases unmatched to any gene: 10. The CDR3 DNA reads as TGTGCCAACAAGGCGGGACAGGGGCAGTACGAGCAGTACTTC. Its protein product is CANKAGQGQYEQYF.

In its sample, this clonotype was seen many times. V and J are TRBV20-1 and TRBJ1-1; D might be TRBD1 (5 bases). This CDR3 contains 14 residues. The germline V gene encodes CDR1 DFQATT and CDR2 SNEGSKA (reference sequence). The V and J ends lost 3 bases and 1 base respectively, with 12 bases between them. The CDR3 nucleotides read TGCAGTGCTAGCCGTCCAGGGCCGAACACTGAAGCTTTCTTT. It translates to CSASRPGPNTEAFF.

This clonotype was recorded many times. The CDR3 reads CSASRQTSYEQYF. The CDR3 coding sequence is TGCAGTGCTAGCCGACAGACGTCCTACGAGCAGTACTTC. The chain employs TRBV20-1 and TRBJ2-7; perhaps TRBD1 as D (5 bases). The CDR3 consists of 13 residues. The germline V gene encodes CDR1 DFQATT and CDR2 SNEGSKA (reference sequence). Trimming cost V 3 bases and J 1 base, with 10 bases left between them.

Ten or more counts support this clonotype. The V and J genes are TRBV4-1 and TRBJ2-2; D not resolved. The V gene lost 7 bases and the J gene lost 0 bases, with 12 bases spanning the gap. The CDR3 runs to 15 residues. Germline CDR1 and CDR2: MGHRA and YSYEKL. CDR3 nucleotide sequence: TGCGCCAGCACGCAACGACCCGCGAACACCGGGGAGCTGTTTTTT. The encoded protein is CASTQRPANTGELFF.